This T cell receptor beta chain was profiled in a study of T cell responses to AZD1222 COVID-19 vaccine. Produced via immunoSEQ multiplex PCR; TCRdb's table is partial and in-frame only. Here the sample spans around 140,000 clones, around 90% being singletons. Study observations and caveats: Donors were chiefly white British, with a greater number of females, and clonal diversity was perhaps underestimated. Epitopes outside B.1.351 and B.1.1.7 mutated regions reportedly drew nearly half of spike TCRs.

The germline gives CDR1 SEHNR, CDR2 FQNEAQ (reference sequence). The V gene lost 5 bases and the J gene lost 8 bases, with 15 bases spanning the gap. This CDR3 region has 13 residues. As to this clone: The antigen is unknown.

This TCR was recovered from an adult in good health. V usage is TRBV7-9 and J usage is TRBJ1-2; the D is unclear. The specimen was peripheral blood, collected on day 0 of AZD1222 vaccination. DNA of the CDR3: TGTGCCAGCAGCGCCGGACCCCAATGGGGCTACACCTTC. It yields the protein CASSAGPQWGYTF. The variable domain in full, completed from reference TRBV7-9 and TRBJ1-2, reads DTGVSQNPRHKITKRGQNVTFRCDPISEHNRLYWYRQTLGQGPEFLTYFQNEAQLEKSRLLSDRFSAERPKGSFSTLEIQRTEQGDSAMYLCASSAGPQWGYTFGSGTRLTVV.